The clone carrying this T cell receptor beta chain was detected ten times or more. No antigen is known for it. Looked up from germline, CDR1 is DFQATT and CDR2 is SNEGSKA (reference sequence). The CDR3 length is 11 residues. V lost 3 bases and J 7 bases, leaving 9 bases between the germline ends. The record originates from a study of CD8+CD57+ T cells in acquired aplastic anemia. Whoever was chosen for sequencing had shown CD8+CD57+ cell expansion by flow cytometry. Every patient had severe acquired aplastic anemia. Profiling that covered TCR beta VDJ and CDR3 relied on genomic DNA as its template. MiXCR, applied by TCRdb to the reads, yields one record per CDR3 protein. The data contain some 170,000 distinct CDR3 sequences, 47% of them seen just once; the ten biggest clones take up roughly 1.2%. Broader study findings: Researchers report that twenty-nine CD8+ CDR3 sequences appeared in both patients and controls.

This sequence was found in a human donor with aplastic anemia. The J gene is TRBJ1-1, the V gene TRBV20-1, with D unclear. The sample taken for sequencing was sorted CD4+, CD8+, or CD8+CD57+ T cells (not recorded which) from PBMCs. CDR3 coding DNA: TGCAGTGCTAGGGGAGGGAATGAAGCTTTCTTT. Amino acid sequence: CSARGGNEAFF.